This is a list of T cell receptor beta chains from one sample in a study of blood T cell repertoires in COVID-19. Clones were sequenced by immunoSEQ multiplex PCR, and TCRdb holds only the in-frame ones, with some missing. The sample shows about 160,000 clones, approximately 81% of them seen only once. The specimen sequenced was peripheral blood. The receptors were sampled from a woman between 45 and 60 years old with COVID-19, enrolled during active disease. Both conserved end residues are part of each CDR3. A D gene is named only where the DNA matches it firmly. The size of a clone is reported for some rows only, either as once, few or many, or as a class for expanded clones.

v_gene	d_gene	abundance	j_gene	CDR3aa	CDR3nt
TRBV4-1	TRBD2	-	TRBJ2-1	CASSQGGLAGAVSYNEQFF	TGCGCCAGCAGCCAAGGGGGACTAGCGGGGGCAGTCTCCTACAATGAGCAGTTCTTC
TRBV3-1/TRBV3-2	TRBD1	-	TRBJ2-5	CASSQATGGETQYF	TGTGCCAGCAGCCAGGCGACAGGGGGAGAGACCCAGTACTTC
TRBV10-3	-	-	TRBJ1-6	CAISEKTSDYNSPLHF	TGTGCCATCAGTGAGAAGACATCGGACTATAATTCACCCCTCCACTTT
TRBV4-2	-	-	TRBJ2-5	CASSLRVRETQYF	TGTGCCAGCAGCCTCAGGGTTAGGGAGACCCAGTACTTC
TRBV27	TRBD1	-	TRBJ2-1	CASSLRQGAFYNEQFF	TGTGCCAGCAGTTTACGGCAGGGGGCGTTCTACAATGAGCAGTTCTTC
TRBV19	TRBD1	-	TRBJ1-2	CADRARHGYTF	TGTGCCGACAGGGCACGGCATGGCTACACCTTC
TRBV5-8	-	-	TRBJ2-2	CASSLEVGSTGELFF	TGTGCCAGCAGCTTGGAGGTTGGGAGCACCGGGGAGCTGTTTTTT
TRBV18	TRBD1	-	TRBJ1-1	CASSRDRELAFF	TGTGCCAGCTCCCGCGACAGGGAGTTGGCTTTCTTT
TRBV6-2/TRBV6-3	TRBD1	-	TRBJ2-7	CASSRPGQGYEQYF	TGTGCCAGCAGCCGCCCGGGACAGGGCTACGAGCAGTACTTC
TRBV7-9	-	-	TRBJ1-6	CASSLAGGDNSPLHF	TGTGCCAGCAGCTTAGCGGGAGGGGATAATTCACCCCTCCACTTT
TRBV5-6	TRBD1	-	TRBJ1-2	CASSVDRGSYVSGYTF	TGTGCCAGCAGCGTCGACAGGGGGAGCTACGTTTCCGGCTACACCTTC
TRBV11-3	-	once	TRBJ1-6	CASRSAGGSYNSPLHF	TGTGCCAGCAGATCCGCCGGGGGCTCCTATAATTCACCCCTCCACTTT
TRBV11-1	-	once	TRBJ2-6	CASSPGGLGANVLTF	TGTGCCAGCAGCCCCGGGGGGCTAGGGGCCAACGTCCTGACTTTC
TRBV19	TRBD1	-	TRBJ2-7	CASSITAGGSYEQYF	TGTGCCAGTAGTATTACGGCAGGGGGATCCTACGAGCAGTACTTC